One and the same sample provided the 8 T cell receptor beta chains below, sequenced in a study of T cell responses to AZD1222 COVID-19 vaccine. Some clones are missing from TCRdb's copy, which holds only in-frame ones; the method was immunoSEQ multiplex PCR. The table shows 100,000 to 150,000 clones, with roughly 90% occurring only once. The sequenced sample was peripheral blood, obtained on day 0 of AZD1222 vaccination. The receptors were gathered from an adult in good health.

The genes are TRBV11-2 and TRBJ1-2; D unclear. CDR1 and CDR2 from the germline V gene are SGHAT and FQNNGV. This CDR3 is built from 13 residues. The ends were cut back, 7 bases at V and 2 bases at J, with 11 bases in the middle. The CDR3 nucleotides read TGTGCCAGCACCGGAAGGCAGAACTATGGCTACACCTTC. It codes for CASTGRQNYGYTF. The complete variable domain, with remaining parts taken from reference TRBV11-2 and TRBJ1-2, reads EAGVAQSPRYKIIEKRQSVAFWCNPISGHATLYWYQQILGQGPKLLIQFQNNGVVDDSQLPKDRFSAERLKGVDSTLKIQPAKLEDSAVYLCASTGRQNYGYTFGSGTRLTVV.

This clone has only a few counts. This chain links TRBV13 with TRBJ2-7, with D unclear. Per germline, CDR1 PRHDT and CDR2 FYEKMQ (reference sequence). The CDR3 is 14 residues long. The V gene lost 0 bases and the J gene lost 0 bases, with 6 bases spanning the gap. CDR3 nucleotide sequence: TGTGCCAGCAGCTTAGGGCCCCCCTCCTACGAGCAGTACTTC. It encodes CASSLGPPSYEQYF.

Only one count was recorded for this clone. CDR3 nucleotides: TGTGCTAGTGGTCGATGGACTAGCGGGATCAACGAGCAGTACTTC. It specifies CASGRWTSGINEQYF. The chain employs TRBV12-5 and TRBJ2-7, with 12 nucleotides matching TRBD2. The germline V gene has CDR1 LGHNT and CDR2 FRNRAP. The V and J ends lost 5 bases and 5 bases, in that order; junction bases with no gene match: 7. This CDR3 comprises 15 residues.

In DNA form, the CDR3 reads TGTGCCAGCAGTGAGATTGGCGGAACCGACGGCTATGGCTACACCTTC. This encodes CASSEIGGTDGYGYTF. V usage is TRBV2 and J usage is TRBJ1-2; D not resolved. Trimming shortened V by 3 bases and J by 4 bases, and 18 bases separated the two germline ends. Germline assignment: CDR1 SNHLY and CDR2 FYNNEI. This CDR3 is 16 amino acids long.

The V gene is TRBV7-8, the J gene TRBJ2-1, with 10 bases aligning to TRBD2. The trim removed 5 bases at V and 5 bases at J, leaving 12 bases unmatched. CDR1 and CDR2 from the germline V gene are SGHVS and FQNEAQ. CDR3 size: 17 residues. DNA for the CDR3: TGTGCCAGCAGCCCCATCTTTAGCGGGAGGACGAACAATGAGCAGTTCTTC. It translates to CASSPIFSGRTNNEQFF.

The J gene is TRBJ1-4, the V gene TRBV6-6; no clear D gene. V lost 7 bases, J lost 4 bases, and 10 bases lay in between. Germline-derived CDR1 and CDR2 are MNHNY and SVGAGI (reference sequence). The CDR3 spans 13 residues. The CDR3 reads CASTAFHNEKLFF. CDR3 bases: TGTGCCAGCACAGCCTTCCATAATGAAAAACTGTTTTTT.

The CDR3 DNA follows: TGTGCCAGCAGCTTAGAGGGAGGACAGGGAATCGGCGAAAAACTGTTTTTT. It encodes CASSLEGGQGIGEKLFF. The chain is built from TRBV7-8 and TRBJ1-4; 8 nucleotides agree with TRBD1. Germline V gene data show CDR1 as SGHVS and CDR2 as FQNEAQ. There are 17 residues in the CDR3. V lost 1 base and J lost 8; bases outside the gene matches: 12.

The chain is built from TRBV9 and TRBJ2-7; 13 bases map to TRBD2. The CDR3 loop spans 16 amino acids. The V gene end was trimmed by 4 bases and the J gene end by 4 bases; junction bases not matched to a gene: 8. Germline lookup yields CDR1 SGDLS and CDR2 YYNGEE. In nucleotides, the CDR3 is TGTGCCAGCAGCACCCGACTAGCGGGAGGTATATACGAGCAGTACTTC. This codes for CASSTRLAGGIYEQYF.